The T cell receptor beta chain described here comes from a study of identical twins. Germline V lookup: CDR1 MGHDK, CDR2 SYGVNS. The ends were cut back, 3 bases at V and 3 bases at J, with 12 bases in the middle. The CDR3 covers 14 residues. This clonotype was recorded a few times. MiXCR was run by TCRdb on the 5' RACE reads, yielding one entry per CDR3 protein. The sample has approximately 260,000 distinct CDR3 sequences, about 8% seen once. Separately, the same data were catalogued under a study of yellow fever vaccine responses in identical twins.

The clonotype was recovered from a woman aged 18 to 35 in good health. The gene calls are TRBV25-1 and TRBJ2-7, with D possibly matching TRBD1 (5 bases). Sequencing was carried out using CD8+ T cells sorted from blood. CDR3 in amino acids: CASSETASNYEQYF. The CDR3 DNA follows: TGTGCCAGCAGTGAGACAGCCTCGAACTACGAGCAGTACTTC.